The 21 T cell receptor beta chains given below trace back to one sample, sequenced in a study of vaccination and CD4 T cells after COVID-19. Stated treatment: roughly ten-day PBMC culture with coronavirus spike peptide pools or control peptides (ViraFEST assay). The Oncomine TCR Beta short-read assay was applied to DNA of cultured CD4+ T cells. From the PCR reads, TCRdb called clonotypes with MiXCR, one entry per CDR3 protein. Of around 11,000 distinct CDR3 sequences listed, approximately 80% are singletons. For these receptors, no antigen is known. Sequenced input: CD4+ T cells from blood, cultured in vitro. Receptor source: a human donor who had recovered from COVID-19.

The rearrangement uses TRBV6-5 and TRBJ1-2, with D uncertain. The V gene lost 4 bases and the J gene lost 2 bases, with 14 bases spanning the gap. The CDR3 consists of 15 residues. The V gene's germline CDR1 is MNHEY and CDR2 SVGAGI. CDR3 nucleotide sequence: TGTGCCAGCAGTTCAAGACCGACTCAGAACTATGGCTACACCTTC. It yields the protein CASSSRPTQNYGYTF.

The chain recombines TRBV28 with TRBJ1-1; no clear D. V was shortened by 6 bases and J by 1 base, with 12 bases between the two germline ends. The CDR3 has 14 amino acids. Looked up from germline, CDR1 is MDHEN and CDR2 is SYDVKM. The CDR3 nucleotides read TGTGCCAGCAGGAGTACCCGGCCGAACACTGAAGCTTTCTTT. Its protein is CASRSTRPNTEAFF.

This chain joins TRBV7-2 and TRBJ1-1; D remains ambiguous. In germline, CDR1 is SGHTA, CDR2 FQGNSA. Trimming took off 0 bases at V and 6 bases at J, with 5 bases between the two ends. The CDR3 spans 12 residues. The CDR3 DNA is TGTGCCAGCAGCTTAGCGGTACCTGAAGCTTTCTTT. This gives the protein CASSLAVPEAFF.

This clonotype was found a few times. This chain joins TRBV7-3 and TRBJ1-5; D possibly corresponds to TRBD1 (5 bases). The V gene's germline CDR1 is SGHTA and CDR2 FQGTGA. This CDR3 is built from 13 residues. The V gene lost 0 bases and the J gene lost 6 bases, with 6 bases spanning the gap. CDR3 amino acids: CASSLTGGQPQHF. CDR3 bases: TGTGCCAGCAGCTTAACTGGGGGTCAGCCCCAGCATTTT.

J is TRBJ1-1 and V is TRBV19, with D hard to call. CDR1 is LNHDA, CDR2 SQIVND, per germline (reference sequence). V gave up 0 bases and J gave up 0 bases, with 11 bases separating them. The CDR3 covers 16 residues. Here the CDR3 DNA reads TGTGCCAGTAGTATAGATCTATGGCGGGTGAACACTGAAGCTTTCTTT. Translated: CASSIDLWRVNTEAFF.

This chain joins TRBV20-1 and TRBJ1-5, with TRBD1 identical over 8 bases. Germline trimming cut 5 bases from V and 3 bases from J; bases unmatched to any gene: 9. The germline CDR1 and CDR2 sequences are DFQATT and SNEGSKA (reference sequence). CDR3 length: 15 amino acids. For the CDR3, the DNA is TGCAGTGCTCAGGACAGGGAATTTTCCAATCAGCCCCAGCATTTT. Its protein is CSAQDREFSNQPQHF.

V and J are TRBV20-1 and TRBJ2-6; 7 bases are shared with TRBD1. The germline V gene has CDR1 DFQATT and CDR2 SNEGSKA (reference sequence). The length of the CDR3 is 18 residues. Trimming cost V 0 bases and J 0 bases; bases outside gene matches: 8. The chain's CDR3 is CSARDMTGHRSGANVLTF. Written as DNA, the CDR3 is TGCAGTGCTAGAGATATGACAGGGCACCGCTCTGGGGCCAACGTCCTGACTTTC.

The rearrangement joins TRBV7-2 to TRBJ1-2; D gene uncertain. V was trimmed by 2 bases and J by 0 bases, leaving 10 bases between them. Looked up from germline, CDR1 is SGHTA and CDR2 is FQGNSA. The CDR3 covers 15 residues. DNA of the CDR3: TGTGCCAGCAGCTTACGGCGGCAAACTAACTATGGCTACACCTTC. This encodes CASSLRRQTNYGYTF.

The CDR3 loop reads CATSREIYNEQFF. The CDR3 DNA reads TGTGCCACCAGCCGGGAGATATACAATGAGCAGTTCTTC. This chain uses TRBV15 with TRBJ2-1; D is perhaps TRBD2 (6 bases). Trimming left V 5 bases short and J 4 bases short, with 9 bases between. The CDR3 length is 13 residues. The germline CDR1 and CDR2 sequences are LNHNV and YYDKDF (reference sequence).

This clonotype occurred a few times. The gene calls are TRBV20-1 and TRBJ1-4; a possible D gene is TRBD1 (6 bases). The CDR3 runs to 14 residues. CDR1 is DFQATT, CDR2 SNEGSKA, per germline (reference sequence). Deletions cut 0 bases from V and 8 bases from J, with 13 bases between. CDR3 coding DNA: TGCAGTGCTAGAGATCCAGGGGCTGACGAAAAACTGTTTTTT. Its translation is CSARDPGADEKLFF.

The CDR3 spells CARYSQGDDPGELFF. The DNA of the CDR3 is TGCGCCAGATACTCACAGGGGGACGATCCCGGGGAGCTGTTTTTT. The chain carries TRBV4-1 and TRBJ2-2; the match to TRBD1 covers 8 bases. Germline CDR1 reads MGHRA; CDR2 reads YSYEKL. The CDR3 extends over 15 amino acids. V shed 9 bases and J 6 bases; nucleotides not matched to a gene: 12.

The V gene is TRBV15, the J gene TRBJ1-5; D might be TRBD1 (6 bases). Trimming shortened V by 1 base and J by 3 bases, and 16 bases separated the two germline ends. This CDR3 has 17 residues. Germline-derived CDR1 and CDR2 are LNHNV and YYDKDF (reference sequence). As DNA, the CDR3 is TGTGCCACCAGCAGAGGAAGAAAGGCAGGGGACAATCAGCCCCAGCATTTT. Its translation is CATSRGRKAGDNQPQHF.

V usage is TRBV11-2 and J usage is TRBJ1-5, with 10 bases identical to TRBD1. The CDR3 length is 17 residues. Germline V gene lookup returns CDR1 SGHAT and CDR2 FQNNGV. Trimming cost V 5 bases and J 3 bases; bases outside gene matches: 10. This CDR3 is CASSPGTGVLHNQPQHF. The DNA for the CDR3 is TGTGCCAGCAGCCCCGGGACAGGGGTCTTGCACAATCAGCCCCAGCATTTT.

V is TRBV5-1 and J is TRBJ1-2, with TRBD1 as a possible D gene (5 bases). This CDR3 comprises 15 residues. Trimming took off 0 bases at V and 8 bases at J, with 17 bases between the two ends. CDR1 SGHRS and CDR2 YFSETQ come from the germline V gene. The CDR3 DNA reads TGCGCCAGCAGCTTGGGGGGACCCCAGAGGAGAGGCTACACCTTC. Translating it yields CASSLGGPQRRGYTF.

The chain is built from TRBV6-1 and TRBJ1-5, with TRBD1 matching over 7 bases. The CDR3 extends over 15 amino acids. Per germline, CDR1 MNHNS and CDR2 SASEGT. V lost 8 bases, J lost 4 bases, and 11 bases stayed unmatched. The CDR3 is CASGDSQRGNQPQHF. The CDR3 DNA is TGTGCCAGCGGGGACAGTCAACGGGGGAATCAGCCCCAGCATTTT.

The rearrangement links TRBV6-5 to TRBJ2-7; possibly TRBD1 for D (6 bases). V gave up 4 bases and J gave up 3 bases, with 10 bases separating them. The CDR3 extends over 13 amino acids. Germline-derived CDR1 and CDR2 are MNHEY and SVGAGI. CDR3 loop: CASSSGQLYEQYF. DNA for the CDR3: TGTGCCAGCAGTTCCGGACAGCTCTACGAGCAGTACTTC.

This clonotype was seen a few times. The chain carries TRBV11-2 and TRBJ1-6; 7 nucleotides line up with TRBD1. The CDR3 contains 14 residues. The ends lost 5 bases at V and 10 bases at J; junction bases unmatched: 8. Germline assignment: CDR1 SGHAT and CDR2 FQNNGV. The CDR3 DNA reads as TGTGCCAGCAGCCGTAGCTCAGGGGGATCACCCCTCCACTTT. As protein: CASSRSSGGSPLHF.

This clonotype was seen a few times. V is TRBV24-1 and J is TRBJ1-2; 9 nucleotides align to TRBD1. The length of the CDR3 is 14 residues. CDR1 and CDR2 (germline): KGHDR, SFDVKD. V was clipped by 3 bases and J by 7 bases; unmatched bases: 5. The CDR3: CATSDPGTGFGYTF. In DNA form, the CDR3 reads TGTGCCACCAGTGATCCCGGGACAGGGTTTGGCTACACCTTC.

This clonotype is large in the sample. The V call is TRBV24-1, the J call TRBJ1-5; 7 positions agree with TRBD1. Losses at the gene ends were 6 bases for V and 2 bases for J; bases not matched to a gene: 0. The length of the CDR3 is 13 residues. Germline V gives CDR1 KGHDR, CDR2 SFDVKD. The CDR3 protein is CATSTGGNQPQHF. The CDR3 region has the DNA TGTGCCACCAGTACAGGGGGCAATCAGCCCCAGCATTTT.

The genes are TRBV7-2 and TRBJ2-7, with 12 positions matching TRBD2. The CDR3 loop spans 16 amino acids. V gave up 5 bases and J gave up 1 base; unmatched junction bases: 6. Germline values: CDR1 SGHTA, CDR2 FQGNSA. DNA of the CDR3: TGTGCCAGCAGCGCCCCGACTAGCGGGGGTTCCTACGAGCAGTACTTC. Its protein is CASSAPTSGGSYEQYF.

This rearrangement joins TRBV12-3 or TRBV12-4 to TRBJ2-7; D is unresolved. The ends were cut back, 6 bases at V and 2 bases at J, with 11 bases in the middle. The CDR3 is made up of 13 amino acids. CDR3 protein: CASRAGPAYEQYF. In DNA, the CDR3 is TGTGCCAGCAGGGCCGGACCAGCCTACGAGCAGTACTTC.